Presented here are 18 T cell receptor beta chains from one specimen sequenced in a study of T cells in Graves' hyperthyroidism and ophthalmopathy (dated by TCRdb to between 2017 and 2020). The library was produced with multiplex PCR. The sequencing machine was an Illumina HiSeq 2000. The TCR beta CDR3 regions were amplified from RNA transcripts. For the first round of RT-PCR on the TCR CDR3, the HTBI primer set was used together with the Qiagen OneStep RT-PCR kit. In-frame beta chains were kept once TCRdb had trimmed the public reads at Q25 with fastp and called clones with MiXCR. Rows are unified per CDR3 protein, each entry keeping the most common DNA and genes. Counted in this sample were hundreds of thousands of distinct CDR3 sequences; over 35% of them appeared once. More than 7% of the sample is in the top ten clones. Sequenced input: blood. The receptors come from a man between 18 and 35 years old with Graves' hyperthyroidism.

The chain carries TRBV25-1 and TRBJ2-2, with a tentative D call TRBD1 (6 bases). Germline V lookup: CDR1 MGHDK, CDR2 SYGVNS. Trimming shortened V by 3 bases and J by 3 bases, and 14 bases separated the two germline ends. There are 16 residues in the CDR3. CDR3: CASSEVLAGDTGELFF. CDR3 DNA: TGTGCCAGCAGTGAGGTGTTGGCAGGGGACACCGGGGAGCTGTTTTTT.

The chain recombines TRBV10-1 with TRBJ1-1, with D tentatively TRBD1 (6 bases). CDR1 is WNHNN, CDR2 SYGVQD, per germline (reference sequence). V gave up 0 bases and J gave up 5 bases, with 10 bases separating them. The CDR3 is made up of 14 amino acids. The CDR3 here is CASSESGAQTEAFF. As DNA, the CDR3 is TGCGCCAGCAGTGAGTCGGGGGCACAAACTGAAGCTTTCTTT.

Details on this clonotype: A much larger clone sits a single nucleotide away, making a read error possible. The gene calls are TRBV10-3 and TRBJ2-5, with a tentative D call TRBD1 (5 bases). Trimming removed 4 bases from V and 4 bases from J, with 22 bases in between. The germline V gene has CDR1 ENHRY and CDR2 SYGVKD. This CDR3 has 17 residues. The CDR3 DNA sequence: TGTGCCATCAGTGTAGGCTCGCGTCAGGGTTACTTAGAGACCCAGTACTTC. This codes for CAISVGSRQGYLETQYF.

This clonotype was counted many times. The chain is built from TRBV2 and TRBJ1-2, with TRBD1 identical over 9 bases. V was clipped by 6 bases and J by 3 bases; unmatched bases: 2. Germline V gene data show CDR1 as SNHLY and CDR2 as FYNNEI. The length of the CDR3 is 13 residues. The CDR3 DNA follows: TGTGCCAGCAGGGACAGGGGATACTATGGCTACACCTTC. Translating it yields CASRDRGYYGYTF.

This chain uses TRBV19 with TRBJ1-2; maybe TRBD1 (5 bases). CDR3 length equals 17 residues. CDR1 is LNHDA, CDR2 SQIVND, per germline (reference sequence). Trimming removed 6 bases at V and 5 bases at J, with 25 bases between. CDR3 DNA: TGTGCCAGTAGCATACTACGGGGGAAAGGAGCGGGTTATGGCTACACCTTC. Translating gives CASSILRGKGAGYGYTF.

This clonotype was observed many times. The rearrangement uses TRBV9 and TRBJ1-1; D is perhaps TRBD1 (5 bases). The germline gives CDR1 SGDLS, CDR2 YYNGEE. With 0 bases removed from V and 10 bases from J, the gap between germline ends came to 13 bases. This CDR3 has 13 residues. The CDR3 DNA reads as TGTGCCAGCAGCGTAGGGCTAGGGGACGCAGCTTTCTTT. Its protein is CASSVGLGDAAFF.

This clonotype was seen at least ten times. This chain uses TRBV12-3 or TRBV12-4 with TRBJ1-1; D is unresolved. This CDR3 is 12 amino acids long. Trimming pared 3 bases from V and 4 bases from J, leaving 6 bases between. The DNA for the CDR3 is TGTGCCAGCAGTTTTAGTAGCACTGAAGCTTTCTTT. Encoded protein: CASSFSSTEAFF.

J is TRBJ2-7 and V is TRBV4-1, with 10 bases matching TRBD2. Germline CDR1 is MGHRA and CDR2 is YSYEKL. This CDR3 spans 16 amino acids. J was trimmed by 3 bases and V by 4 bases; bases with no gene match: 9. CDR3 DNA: TGCGCCAGCAGCCGAGGTAGAGTAGCGGGAGGCTACGAGCAGTACTTC. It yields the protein CASSRGRVAGGYEQYF.

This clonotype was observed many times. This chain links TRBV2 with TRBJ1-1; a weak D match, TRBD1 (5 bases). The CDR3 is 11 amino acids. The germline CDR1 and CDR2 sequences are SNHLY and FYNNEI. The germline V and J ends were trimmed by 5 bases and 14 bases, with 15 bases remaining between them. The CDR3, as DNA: TGTGCCAGCAGTCAGGGACCGCTCGCCTTCTTT. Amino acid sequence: CASSQGPLAFF.

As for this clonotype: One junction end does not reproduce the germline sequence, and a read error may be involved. Here the CDR3 reads CAISESQGYTF. The CDR3 coding sequence is TGTGCCATCAGTGAGTCACAGGGATACACTTTC. J is TRBJ1-2 and V is TRBV10-3, with a tentative D call TRBD1 (6 bases). Germline CDR1 ENHRY, CDR2 SYGVKD. The CDR3 totals 11 residues.

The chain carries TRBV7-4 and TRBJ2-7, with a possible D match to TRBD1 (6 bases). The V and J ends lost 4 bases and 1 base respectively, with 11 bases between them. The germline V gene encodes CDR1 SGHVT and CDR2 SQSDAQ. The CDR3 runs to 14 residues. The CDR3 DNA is TGTGCCAGCAGCTCCCGGGACAAGTCCTACGAGCAGTACTTC. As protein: CASSSRDKSYEQYF.

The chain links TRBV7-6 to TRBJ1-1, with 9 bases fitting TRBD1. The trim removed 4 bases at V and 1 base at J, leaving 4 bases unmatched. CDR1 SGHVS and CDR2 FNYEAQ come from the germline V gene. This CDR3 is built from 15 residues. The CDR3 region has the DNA TGTGCCAGCAGCTCCTTGGACAGGGGGAACACTGAAGCTTTCTTT. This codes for CASSSLDRGNTEAFF.

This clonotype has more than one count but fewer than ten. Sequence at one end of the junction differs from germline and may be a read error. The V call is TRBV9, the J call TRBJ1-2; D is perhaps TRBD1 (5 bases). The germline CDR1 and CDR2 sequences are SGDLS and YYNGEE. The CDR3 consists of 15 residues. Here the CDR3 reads CAGSAQGTSNYGYTF. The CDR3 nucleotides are TGTGCCGGCAGCGCCCAGGGTACCTCTAACTATGGCTACACCTTC.

The CDR3 protein is CSARGPTSNQPQHF. For the CDR3, the DNA is TGCAGTGCTAGAGGCCCGACTAGCAATCAGCCCCAGCATTTT. The rearrangement uses TRBV20-1 and TRBJ1-5; D gene ambiguous. This CDR3 is 14 amino acids long. V lost 1 base and J 0 bases, leaving 7 bases between the germline ends. The V gene's germline CDR1 is DFQATT and CDR2 SNEGSKA (reference sequence).

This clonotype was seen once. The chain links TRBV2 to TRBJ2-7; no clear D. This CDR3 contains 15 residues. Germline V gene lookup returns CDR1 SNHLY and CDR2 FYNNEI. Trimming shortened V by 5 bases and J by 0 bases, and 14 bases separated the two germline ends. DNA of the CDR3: TGTGCCAGCAGTCCTGGGGTGGGTGCCTCCTACGAGCAGTACTTC. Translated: CASSPGVGASYEQYF.

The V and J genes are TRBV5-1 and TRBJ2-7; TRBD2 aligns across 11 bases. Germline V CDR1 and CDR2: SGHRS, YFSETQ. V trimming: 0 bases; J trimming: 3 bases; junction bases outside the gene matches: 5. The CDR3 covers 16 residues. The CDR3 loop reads CASSLAMTSGIYEQYF. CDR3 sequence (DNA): TGCGCCAGCAGCTTGGCCATGACTAGCGGGATCTACGAGCAGTACTTC.

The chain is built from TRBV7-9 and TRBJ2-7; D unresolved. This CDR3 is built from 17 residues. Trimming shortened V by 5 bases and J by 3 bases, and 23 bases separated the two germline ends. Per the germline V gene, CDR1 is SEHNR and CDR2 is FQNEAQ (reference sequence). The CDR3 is CASSQAYVPAVGYEQYF. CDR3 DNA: TGTGCCAGCAGCCAAGCATACGTCCCGGCGGTAGGCTACGAGCAGTACTTC. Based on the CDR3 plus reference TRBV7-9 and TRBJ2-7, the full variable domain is DTGVSQNPRHKITKRGQNVTFRCDPISEHNRLYWYRQTLGQGPEFLTYFQNEAQLEKSRLLSDRFSAERPKGSFSTLEIQRTEQGDSAMYLCASSQAYVPAVGYEQYFGPGTRLTVT.

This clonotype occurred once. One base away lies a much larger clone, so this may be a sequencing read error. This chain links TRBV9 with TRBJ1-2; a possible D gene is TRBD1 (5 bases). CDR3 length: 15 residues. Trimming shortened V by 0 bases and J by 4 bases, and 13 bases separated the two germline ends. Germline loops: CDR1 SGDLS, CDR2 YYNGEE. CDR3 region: CASSVGRGHIYGYTF. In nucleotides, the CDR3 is TGTGCCAGCAGCGTAGGACGGGGCCACATCTATGGCTACACCTTC.